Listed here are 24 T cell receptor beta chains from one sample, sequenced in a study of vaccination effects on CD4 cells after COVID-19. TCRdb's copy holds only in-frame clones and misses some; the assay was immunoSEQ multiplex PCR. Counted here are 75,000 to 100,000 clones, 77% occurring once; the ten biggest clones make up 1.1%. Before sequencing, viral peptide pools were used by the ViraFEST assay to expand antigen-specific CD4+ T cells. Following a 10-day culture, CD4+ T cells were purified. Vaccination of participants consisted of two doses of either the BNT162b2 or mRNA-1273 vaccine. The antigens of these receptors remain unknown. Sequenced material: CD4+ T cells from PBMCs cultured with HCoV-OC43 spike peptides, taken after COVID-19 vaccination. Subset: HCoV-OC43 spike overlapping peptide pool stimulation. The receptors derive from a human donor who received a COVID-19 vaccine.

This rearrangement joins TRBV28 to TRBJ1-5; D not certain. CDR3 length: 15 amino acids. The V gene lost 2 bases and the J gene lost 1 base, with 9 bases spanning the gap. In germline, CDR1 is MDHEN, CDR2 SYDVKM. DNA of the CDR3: TGTGCCAGCAGTTTAGCCGGGAGCAGCAATCAGCCCCAGCATTTT. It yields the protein CASSLAGSSNQPQHF.

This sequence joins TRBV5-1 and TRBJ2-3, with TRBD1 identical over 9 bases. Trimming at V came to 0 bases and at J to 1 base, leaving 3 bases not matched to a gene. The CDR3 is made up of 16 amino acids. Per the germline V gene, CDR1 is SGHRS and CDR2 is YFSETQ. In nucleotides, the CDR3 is TGCGCCAGCAGCTTGGGTGGGACAGGGCGCACAGATACGCAGTATTTT. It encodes CASSLGGTGRTDTQYF.

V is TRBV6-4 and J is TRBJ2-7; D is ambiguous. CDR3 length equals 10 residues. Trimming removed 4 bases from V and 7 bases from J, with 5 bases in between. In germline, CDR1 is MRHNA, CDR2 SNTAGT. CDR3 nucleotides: TGTGCCAGCAGTGCTCGGGAGCAGTACGTC. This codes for CASSAREQYV.

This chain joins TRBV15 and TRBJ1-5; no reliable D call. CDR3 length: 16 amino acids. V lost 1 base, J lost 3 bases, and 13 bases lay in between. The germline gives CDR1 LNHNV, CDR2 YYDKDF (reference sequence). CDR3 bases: TGTGCCACCAGCAGAGTTGGTCGGGAGTACAATCAGCCCCAGCATTTT. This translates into CATSRVGREYNQPQHF.

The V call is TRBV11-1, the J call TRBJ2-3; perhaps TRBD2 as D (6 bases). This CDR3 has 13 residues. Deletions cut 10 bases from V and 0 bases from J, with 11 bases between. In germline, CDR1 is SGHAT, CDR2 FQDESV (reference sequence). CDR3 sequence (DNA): TGTGCCATAACCGGGACTAGCACAGATACGCAGTATTTT. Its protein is CAITGTSTDTQYF.

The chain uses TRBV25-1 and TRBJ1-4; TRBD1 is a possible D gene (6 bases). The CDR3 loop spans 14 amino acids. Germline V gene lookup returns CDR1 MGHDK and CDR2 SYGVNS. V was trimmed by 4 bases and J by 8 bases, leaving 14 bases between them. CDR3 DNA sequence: TGTGCCAGCAGTGCCACAGGGTATCGGGAAAAACTGTTTTTT. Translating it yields CASSATGYREKLFF.

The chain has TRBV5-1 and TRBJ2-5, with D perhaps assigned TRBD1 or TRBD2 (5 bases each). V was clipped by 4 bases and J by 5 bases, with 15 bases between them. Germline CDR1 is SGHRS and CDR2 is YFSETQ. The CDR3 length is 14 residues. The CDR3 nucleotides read TGCGCCAGCAGCGAGGGGACCCTGAGGGAGACCCAGTACTTC. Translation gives CASSEGTLRETQYF.

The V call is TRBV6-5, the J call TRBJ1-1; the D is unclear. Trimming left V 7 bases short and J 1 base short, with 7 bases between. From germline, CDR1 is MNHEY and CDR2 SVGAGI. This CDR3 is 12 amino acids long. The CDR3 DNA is TGTGCCAGCAAATTCCCGAACACTGAAGCTTTCTTT. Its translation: CASKFPNTEAFF.

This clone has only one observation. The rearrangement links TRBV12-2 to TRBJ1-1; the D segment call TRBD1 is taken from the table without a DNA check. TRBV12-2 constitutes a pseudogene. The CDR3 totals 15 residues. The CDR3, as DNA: TGTGCAAGTCGCTTAGGGACAGGATCGAACACTGAAGCTTTCTTT. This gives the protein CASRLGTGSNTEAFF.

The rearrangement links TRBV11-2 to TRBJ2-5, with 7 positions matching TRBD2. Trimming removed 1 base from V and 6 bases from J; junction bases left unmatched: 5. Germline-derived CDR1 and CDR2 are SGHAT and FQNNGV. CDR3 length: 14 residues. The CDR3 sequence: CASSLVGEGQTQYF. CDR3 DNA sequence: TGTGCCAGCAGCTTAGTTGGGGAGGGACAGACCCAGTACTTC.

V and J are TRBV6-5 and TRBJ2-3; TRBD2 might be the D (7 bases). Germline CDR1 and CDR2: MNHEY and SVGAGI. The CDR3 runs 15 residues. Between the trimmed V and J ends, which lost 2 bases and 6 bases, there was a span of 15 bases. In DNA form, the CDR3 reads TGTGCCAGCAGTTACGAGGCGGGGGCGGGTGATACGCAGTATTTT. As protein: CASSYEAGAGDTQYF.

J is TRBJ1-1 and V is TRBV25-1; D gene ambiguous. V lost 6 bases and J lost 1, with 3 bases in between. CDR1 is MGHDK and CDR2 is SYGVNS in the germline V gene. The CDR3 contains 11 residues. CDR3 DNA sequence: TGTGCCAGCAGGGAGAACACTGAAGCTTTCTTT. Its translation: CASRENTEAFF.

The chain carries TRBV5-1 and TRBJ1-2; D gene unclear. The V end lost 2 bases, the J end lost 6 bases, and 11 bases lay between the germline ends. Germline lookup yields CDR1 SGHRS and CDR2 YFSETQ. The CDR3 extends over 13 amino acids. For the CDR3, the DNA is TGCGCCAGCAGCTTCCACTCGGGTAATGGCTACACCTTC. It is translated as CASSFHSGNGYTF.

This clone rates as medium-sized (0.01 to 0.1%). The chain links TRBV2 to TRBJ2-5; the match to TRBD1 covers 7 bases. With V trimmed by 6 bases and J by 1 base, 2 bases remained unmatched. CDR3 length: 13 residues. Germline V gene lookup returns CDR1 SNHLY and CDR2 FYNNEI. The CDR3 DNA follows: TGTGCCAGCAGCGGGACAGCCCAAGAGACCCAGTACTTC. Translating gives CASSGTAQETQYF. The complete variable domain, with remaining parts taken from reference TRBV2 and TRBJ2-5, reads EPEVTQTPSHQVTQMGQEVILRCVPISNHLYFYWYRQILGQKVEFLVSFYNNEISEKSEIFDDQFSVERPDGSNFTLKIRSTKLEDSAMYFCASSGTAQETQYFGPGTRLLVL.

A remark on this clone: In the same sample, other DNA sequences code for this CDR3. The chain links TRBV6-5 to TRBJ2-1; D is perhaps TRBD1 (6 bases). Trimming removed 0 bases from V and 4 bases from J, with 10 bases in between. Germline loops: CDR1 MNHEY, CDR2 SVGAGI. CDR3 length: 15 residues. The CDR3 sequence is CASSYSGTSYNEQFF. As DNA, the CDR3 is TGTGCCAGCAGTTACTCCGGGACATCTTACAATGAGCAGTTCTTC.

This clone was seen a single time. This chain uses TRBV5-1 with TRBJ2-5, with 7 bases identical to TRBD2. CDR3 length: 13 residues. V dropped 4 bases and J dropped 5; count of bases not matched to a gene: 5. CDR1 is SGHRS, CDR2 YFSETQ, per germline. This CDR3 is CASSGVGGETQYF. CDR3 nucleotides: TGCGCCAGCAGCGGAGTGGGGGGGGAGACCCAGTACTTC. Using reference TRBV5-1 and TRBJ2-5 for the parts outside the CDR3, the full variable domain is KAGVTQTPRYLIKTRGQQVTLSCSPISGHRSVSWYQQTPGQGLQFLFEYFSETQRNKGNFPGRFSGRQFSNSRSEMNVSTLELGDSALYLCASSGVGGETQYFGPGTRLLVL.

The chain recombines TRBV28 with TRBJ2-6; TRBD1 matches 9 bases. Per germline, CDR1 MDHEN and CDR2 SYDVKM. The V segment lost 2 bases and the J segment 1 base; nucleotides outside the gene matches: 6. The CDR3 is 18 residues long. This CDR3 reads CASSLTPGQGSGANVLTF. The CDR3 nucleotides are TGTGCCAGCAGTTTAACCCCTGGACAGGGGTCTGGGGCCAACGTCCTGACTTTC.

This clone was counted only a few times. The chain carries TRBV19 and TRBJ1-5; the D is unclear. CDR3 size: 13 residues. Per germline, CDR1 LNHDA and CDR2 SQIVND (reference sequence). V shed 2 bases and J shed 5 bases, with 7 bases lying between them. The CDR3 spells CASSISLDQPQHF. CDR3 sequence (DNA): TGTGCCAGTAGTATAAGTCTGGATCAGCCCCAGCATTTT.

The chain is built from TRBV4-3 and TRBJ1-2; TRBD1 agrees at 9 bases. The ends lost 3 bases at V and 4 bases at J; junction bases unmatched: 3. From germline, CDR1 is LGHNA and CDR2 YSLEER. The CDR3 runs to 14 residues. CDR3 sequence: CASSHDRGGYGYTF. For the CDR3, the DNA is TGCGCCAGCAGCCATGACAGGGGGGGCTATGGCTACACCTTC.

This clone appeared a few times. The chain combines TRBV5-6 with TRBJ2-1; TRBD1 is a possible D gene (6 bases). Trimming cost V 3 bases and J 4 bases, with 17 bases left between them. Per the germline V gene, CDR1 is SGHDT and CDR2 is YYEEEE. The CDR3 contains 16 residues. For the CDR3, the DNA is TGTGCCAGCAGCTCTCTCAGGGGAAACACTTACAATGAGCAGTTCTTC. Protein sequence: CASSSLRGNTYNEQFF.

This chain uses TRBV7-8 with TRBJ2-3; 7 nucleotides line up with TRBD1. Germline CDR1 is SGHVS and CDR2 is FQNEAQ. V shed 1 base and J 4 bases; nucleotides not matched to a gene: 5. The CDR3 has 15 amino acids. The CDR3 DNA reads TGTGCCAGCAGCTTAGGAGGGGGCCGAGCAGATACGCAGTATTTT. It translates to CASSLGGGRADTQYF. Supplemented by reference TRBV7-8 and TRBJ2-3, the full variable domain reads GAGVSQSPRYKVAKRGQDVALRCDPISGHVSLFWYQQALGQGPEFLTYFQNEAQLDKSGLPSDRFFAERPEGSVSTLKIQRTQQEDSAVYLCASSLGGGRADTQYFGPGTRLTVL.

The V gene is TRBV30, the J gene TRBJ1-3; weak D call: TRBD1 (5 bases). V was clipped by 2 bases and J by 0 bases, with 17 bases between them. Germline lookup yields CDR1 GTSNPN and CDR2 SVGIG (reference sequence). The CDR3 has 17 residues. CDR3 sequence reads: CAWSSTRDSFSGNTIYF. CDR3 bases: TGTGCCTGGAGTTCAACCCGGGACTCCTTCTCTGGAAACACCATATATTTT.

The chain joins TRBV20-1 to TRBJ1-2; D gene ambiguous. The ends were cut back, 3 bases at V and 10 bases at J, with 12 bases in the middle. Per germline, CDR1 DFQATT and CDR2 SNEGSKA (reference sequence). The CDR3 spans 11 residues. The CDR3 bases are TGCAGTGCTAGCCGCCAGGCTTCCTACACCTTC. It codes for CSASRQASYTF.

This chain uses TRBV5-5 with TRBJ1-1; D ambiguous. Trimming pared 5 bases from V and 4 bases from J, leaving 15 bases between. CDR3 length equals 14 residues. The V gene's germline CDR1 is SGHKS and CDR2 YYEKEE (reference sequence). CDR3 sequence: CASRVDVKSTEAFF. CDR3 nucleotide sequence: TGTGCCAGCAGGGTTGATGTCAAGAGCACTGAAGCTTTCTTT.